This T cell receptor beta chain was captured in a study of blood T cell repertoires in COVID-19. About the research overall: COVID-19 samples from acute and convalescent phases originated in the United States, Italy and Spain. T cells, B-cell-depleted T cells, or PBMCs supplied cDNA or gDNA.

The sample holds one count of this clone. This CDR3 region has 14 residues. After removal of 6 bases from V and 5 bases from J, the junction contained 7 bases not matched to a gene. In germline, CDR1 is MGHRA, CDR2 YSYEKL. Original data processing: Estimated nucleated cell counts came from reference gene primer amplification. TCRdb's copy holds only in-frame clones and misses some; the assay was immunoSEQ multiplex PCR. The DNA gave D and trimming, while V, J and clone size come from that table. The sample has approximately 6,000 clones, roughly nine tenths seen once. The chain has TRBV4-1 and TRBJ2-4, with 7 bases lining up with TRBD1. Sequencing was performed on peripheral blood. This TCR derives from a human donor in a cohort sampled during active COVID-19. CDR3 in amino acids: CASSRQGVENIQYF. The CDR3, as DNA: TGCGCCAGCAGTCGACAGGGAGTGGAAAACATTCAGTACTTC.